The rows below give T cell receptor beta chains drawn from one sample of a study of cytomegalovirus exposure and HLA in healthy donors. Sequencing was performed with immunoSEQ multiplex PCR; in TCRdb, only in-frame clones are kept and a portion is missing. This repertoire shows about 37,000 clones, 81% found once; its top ten account for about 9.3%. The sample consisted of PBMCs. The receptors were gathered from a woman in her 40s in good health and CMV-seronegative. CDR3s include the opening cysteine and the closing phenylalanine or tryptophan. The order of the fields is clone size, V gene, D gene, J gene, CDR3 DNA, CDR3 protein. The D gene is left open where the match is weak. The listing skips clone size in some rows; elsewhere it reads once, few, many or a size class.

NA,TRBV13,NA,TRBJ2-2,TGTGCCAGCAGCTTCAGGGTGGCGAACACCGGGGAGCTGTTTTTT,CASSFRVANTGELFF
NA,TRBV4-1,TRBD2,TRBJ2-1,TGCGCCAGCAGCCAAGCGGGACTAGCGGGGACTAATGAGCAGTTCTTC,CASSQAGLAGTNEQFF
NA,TRBV7-3,NA,TRBJ1-3,TGTGCCAGCAGCCCCGGGACACTTGGAAACACCATATATTTT,CASSPGTLGNTIYF
NA,TRBV2,NA,TRBJ2-1,TGTGCCAGCAGTGAAGAGAGAGGGAAGCAGTTCTTC,CASSEERGKQFF
NA,TRBV2,TRBD1,TRBJ1-1,TGTGCCAGCAGTGAACAGGGGGCGAACACTGAAGCTTTCTTT,CASSEQGANTEAFF
NA,TRBV6-6,NA,TRBJ2-7,TGTGCCAGCAGTCCCGACAGGCACACCTACGAGCAGTACTTC,CASSPDRHTYEQYF
NA,TRBV2,NA,TRBJ2-7,TGTGCCAGCAGTGAGGCCACCCGTTGGGAGCAGTACTTC,CASSEATRWEQYF
NA,TRBV16,TRBD1,TRBJ1-1,TGTGCCAGCAGCCAATCACAGGGGGGGAACACTGAAGCTTTCTTT,CASSQSQGGNTEAFF
once,TRBV28,TRBD1,TRBJ1-5,TGTGCCAGCATGGCGGACAGGGGCAGTCAGCCCCAGCATTTT,CASMADRGSQPQHF
NA,TRBV2,TRBD1,TRBJ1-2,TGTGCCAGCAGGACAGGGCTGGGCTATGGCTACACCTTC,CASRTGLGYGYTF
NA,TRBV29-1,TRBD1,TRBJ1-2,TGCAGTGTACAGGGGGCGAAAGATGGCTACACCTTC,CSVQGAKDGYTF
NA,TRBV7-2,TRBD1,TRBJ1-4,TGTGCCAGCAGTCCGCCGGGACAGGGAGGTGAAAAACTGTTTTTT,CASSPPGQGGEKLFF
NA,TRBV6-1,NA,TRBJ1-1,TGTGCCAGCAGTGAAAGCGGGGCGAACACTGAAGCTTTCTTT,CASSESGANTEAFF
NA,TRBV7-2,TRBD1,TRBJ2-5,TGTGCCAGCAGCTTAAATCCCACAGGGGGCGAGAGGACCCAGTACTTC,CASSLNPTGGERTQYF
NA,TRBV18,NA,TRBJ1-2,TGTGCCAGCTCACCACCTGAGAACTATGGCTACACCTTC,CASSPPENYGYTF
few,TRBV19,TRBD1,TRBJ2-1,TGTGCCAGTAGTACCTCCGGGACAGGGGTTGTTGAGCAGTTCTTC,CASSTSGTGVVEQFF
NA,TRBV19,TRBD1,TRBJ1-6,TGTGCCAGTAGTAACAGGGGGCTTTCCTATAATTCACCCCTCCACTTT,CASSNRGLSYNSPLHF
NA,TRBV5-1,TRBD1,TRBJ2-7,TGCGCCAGCAGCTTGGAGGGACAGGGCTACGAGCAGTACTTC,CASSLEGQGYEQYF
NA,TRBV5-4,TRBD2,TRBJ2-3,TGTGCCAGCAGACTAGCGGGGGGCACAGATACGCAGTATTTT,CASRLAGGTDTQYF
NA,TRBV7-9,TRBD2,TRBJ2-2,TGTGCCAGCAGCTTACTAGCGGGGGACACCGGGGAGCTGTTTTTT,CASSLLAGDTGELFF
NA,TRBV7-9,NA,TRBJ1-1,TGTGCCAGCAGCTTACAGGAGGACACTGAAGCTTTCTTT,CASSLQEDTEAFF
NA,TRBV11-2,TRBD2,TRBJ2-3,TGTGCCAGCAGCCTGAGCGGGGGGCCAGTTGATACGCAGTATTTT,CASSLSGGPVDTQYF
NA,TRBV4-2,NA,TRBJ1-4,TGTGCCAGCAGCCCCCGGGATTTAGCTAATGAAAAACTGTTTTTT,CASSPRDLANEKLFF
NA,TRBV7-2,TRBD1,TRBJ2-1,TGTGCCAGCATAGCGGACAGGGGGCGCAAGAATGAGCAGTTCTTC,CASIADRGRKNEQFF
NA,TRBV27,TRBD1,TRBJ1-4,TGTGCCAGCAGTTCCTCGACAGGGTCTAATGAAAAACTGTTTTTT,CASSSSTGSNEKLFF
NA,TRBV7-8,TRBD1,TRBJ2-7,TGTGCCAGCAGCTTAGGGTTAGGGACAGGATACGAGCAGTACTTC,CASSLGLGTGYEQYF
NA,TRBV5-1,TRBD1,TRBJ2-1,TGCGCCAGCAGCTCAAGGGGCCAGGGGGCAATTAATGAGCAGTTCTTC,CASSSRGQGAINEQFF
NA,TRBV14,NA,TRBJ1-1,TGTGCCAGCAGCCAAGGGGTTCTCGTCGGGACTGAAGCTTTCTTT,CASSQGVLVGTEAFF
NA,TRBV11-2,TRBD1,TRBJ2-6,TGTGCCAGCAGCTTTGGGACAGGGACCGCTGGGGCCAACGTCCTGACTTTC,CASSFGTGTAGANVLTF
NA,TRBV19,NA,TRBJ2-3,TGTGCCAGTAGGGCACCCTCTAGCACAGATACGCAGTATTTT,CASRAPSSTDTQYF
NA,TRBV29-1,TRBD1,TRBJ1-3,TGCAGCGCCCTCTCCGGGACAGAAAGCTCTGGAAACACCATATATTTT,CSALSGTESSGNTIYF
NA,TRBV7-2,NA,TRBJ1-2,TGTGCCAGCAGCTACCCCCCGGGAGCTAACTATGGCTACACCTTC,CASSYPPGANYGYTF
NA,TRBV6-1,TRBD2,TRBJ2-7,TGTGCCAGCAAGGGACTAGCTGGGTACGAGCAGTACTTC,CASKGLAGYEQYF
NA,TRBV29-1,NA,TRBJ2-3,TGCAGCGCGGCGGCGGGTAATACGCAGTATTTT,CSAAAGNTQYF
NA,TRBV4-3,NA,TRBJ2-5,TGCGCCAGCAGCCAAAGTCGGTCAGGGGTAGGTGAGACCCAGTACTTC,CASSQSRSGVGETQYF
few,TRBV9,NA,TRBJ2-5,TGTGCCAGCAGCGCAGGGATCCAAGAGACCCAGTACTTC,CASSAGIQETQYF
NA,TRBV12-5,NA,TRBJ1-2,TGTGCTAGTGGTTTGTCTTACACAAACTATGGCTACACCTTC,CASGLSYTNYGYTF
NA,TRBV7-8,NA,TRBJ2-6,TGTGCCAGCAGCCCGCGATCTGGGGCCAACGTCCTGACTTTC,CASSPRSGANVLTF